This is a list of T cell receptor beta chains from one sample in a study of immune evolution from preneoplasia to lung adenocarcinoma. Libraries were prepared by immunoSEQ multiplex PCR; TCRdb keeps only in-frame clonotypes and omits some of them. The repertoire consists of 2,000 to 2,500 clones, with under 80% occurring once and the leading ten covering roughly an eighth. The sequenced sample consisted of FFPE adjacent normal lung tissue. These receptors were obtained from a person aged 60-79 years with lung adenocarcinoma. Each CDR3 is given with its conserved first and last residue. The D gene is left open where the match is weak.

D gene,CDR3 length,V gene,J gene,CDR3 protein
NA,15,TRBV6-5,TRBJ2-2,CASSYVRANTGELFF
NA,16,TRBV30,TRBJ1-4,CAWNWGPAPTNEKLFF
TRBD1,15,TRBV11-2,TRBJ2-5,CASSLGGQGLETQYF
NA,14,TRBV30,TRBJ1-5,CAWTLPGLYQPQHF
TRBD1,20,TRBV9,TRBJ1-1,CASSVRASPGQGGVGTEAFF
NA,16,TRBV28,TRBJ1-2,CASSPRRGAGNYGYTF
TRBD1,16,TRBV5-1,TRBJ1-1,CASSLGRGRTNTEAFF
NA,12,TRBV29-1,TRBJ2-7,CSVEWGPYEQYF
NA,11,TRBV7-2,TRBJ1-2,CASNVNYGYTF
NA,14,TRBV6-5,TRBJ1-4,CASGTVSHNEKLFF
TRBD1,15,TRBV5-1,TRBJ1-1,CASSWGVGGGTEAFF
NA,20,TRBV4-1,TRBJ2-6,CASSRGAGQGASSGANVLTF
NA,13,TRBV7-2,TRBJ2-3,CASSFSTAATQYF
NA,16,TRBV7-8,TRBJ1-1,CASSLATPAMNTEAFF
NA,15,TRBV4-1,TRBJ1-2,CASSQGGGNNYGYTF
NA,14,TRBV6-6,TRBJ1-2,CASSYEDSRYGYTF
NA,14,TRBV11-2,TRBJ2-7,CASSLEVGPYEQYF
NA,13,TRBV18,TRBJ1-5,CASRKDQNQPQHF
TRBD1,15,TRBV7-9,TRBJ1-2,CASSLYSNRGHGYTF
NA,15,TRBV18,TRBJ2-5,CASSPTWGVEETQYF
TRBD1,14,TRBV7-2,TRBJ2-7,CASSPGQGAYEQYF
NA,16,TRBV7-2,TRBJ2-7,CASSQGSGLPGYEQYF
NA,11,TRBV5-8,TRBJ2-7,CASSFGGEQYF
NA,13,TRBV28,TRBJ1-2,CASSLGLGYGYTF
TRBD1,16,TRBV7-9,TRBJ1-4,CASSLEGTGNREKLFF
NA,15,TRBV7-2,TRBJ2-2,CASSAWGANTGELFF
NA,14,TRBV5-1,TRBJ2-5,CASSSWGDGETQYF
TRBD2,15,TRBV15,TRBJ2-1,CATSTSGGVNNEQFF
NA,14,TRBV6-4,TRBJ1-2,CASSASKENYGYTF
NA,15,TRBV6-4,TRBJ2-3,CASSETGGGTDTQYF
TRBD1,14,TRBV29-1,TRBJ1-3,CSVGGQGFGNTIYF
TRBD2,16,TRBV4-1,TRBJ2-1,CASSPISGGRYNEQFF
NA,14,TRBV30,TRBJ2-7,CAWSVAGVTYEQYF
NA,13,TRBV5-6,TRBJ2-7,CASSLRAAYEQYF
TRBD1,16,TRBV7-2,TRBJ2-7,CASRRPGQGNSYEQYF
NA,15,TRBV7-2,TRBJ1-2,CASSPEGAGSRGYTF
NA,15,TRBV7-8,TRBJ1-6,CASSSELGGNSPLHF
NA,14,TRBV7-2,TRBJ1-2,CASSAKSQVYGYTF
TRBD1,17,TRBV18,TRBJ1-6,CASSPFTAGTGNSPLHF
NA,13,TRBV30,TRBJ2-5,CAWCRGRRETQYF
NA,11,TRBV20-1,TRBJ2-5,CSARSQETQYF
NA,13,TRBV30,TRBJ1-5,CAWSRAANQPQHF
TRBD1,13,TRBV6-1,TRBJ1-2,CASSPGQGRGYTF
NA,15,TRBV7-2,TRBJ1-2,CASGTGNEANYGYTF
NA,16,TRBV28,TRBJ1-1,CASSSTGGFRKTEAFF
NA,14,TRBV9,TRBJ2-5,CASSVFGGKETQYF
NA,12,TRBV6-6,TRBJ1-2,CASSPRGYGYTF
NA,15,TRBV6-1,TRBJ1-5,CASSPSADSNQPQHF
TRBD1,15,TRBV6-4,TRBJ2-2,CASSDGTGSAGELFF
NA,15,TRBV9,TRBJ2-5,CASNQNGGKGETQYF
TRBD1,15,TRBV14,TRBJ2-5,CASSQDTGGFETQYF
NA,10,TRBV6-6,TRBJ1-1,CASGGPEAFF
NA,13,TRBV29-1,TRBJ1-2,CSVDKPGGYGYTF
NA,14,TRBV28,TRBJ2-7,CASSSTDGAYEQYF
NA,13,TRBV4-2,TRBJ1-1,CASSLGVNTEAFF
TRBD1,16,TRBV18,TRBJ2-1,CASSLPGTGAYNEQFF
NA,13,TRBV5-1,TRBJ1-2,CASSFEAIDGYTF
NA,15,TRBV6-1,TRBJ2-2,CASSELKGDTGELFF
NA,16,TRBV4-3,TRBJ1-3,CASSQDVQGSGNTIYF
NA,14,TRBV28,TRBJ1-1,CASRKDRMNTEAFF